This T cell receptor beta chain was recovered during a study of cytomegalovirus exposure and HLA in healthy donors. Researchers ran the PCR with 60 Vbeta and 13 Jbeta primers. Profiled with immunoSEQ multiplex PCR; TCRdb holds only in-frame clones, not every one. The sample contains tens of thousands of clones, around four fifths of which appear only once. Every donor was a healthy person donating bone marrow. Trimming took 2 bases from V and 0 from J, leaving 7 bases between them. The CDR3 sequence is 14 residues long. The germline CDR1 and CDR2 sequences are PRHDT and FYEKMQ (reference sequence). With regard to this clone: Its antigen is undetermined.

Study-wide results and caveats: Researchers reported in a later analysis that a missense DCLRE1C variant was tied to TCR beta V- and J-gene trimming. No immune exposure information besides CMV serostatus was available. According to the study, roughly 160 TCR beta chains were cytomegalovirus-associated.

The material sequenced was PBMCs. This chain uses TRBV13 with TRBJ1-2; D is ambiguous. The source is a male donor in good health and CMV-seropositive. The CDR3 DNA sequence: TGTGCCAGCAGCTTAACAGTCTCTAACTATGGCTACACCTTC. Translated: CASSLTVSNYGYTF.